The T cell receptor beta chain described here comes from a study of CD8+CD57+ T cells in acquired aplastic anemia. Study-wide background: Healthy-donor CD4+ cells averaged roughly 10.8 million reads.

Profiles of TCR beta VDJ and CDR3 were generated from a genomic DNA template. TCRdb used MiXCR to reprocess the reads, holding one entry per CDR3 protein. Found here are 150,000 to 200,000 distinct CDR3 sequences, approximately 45% of them singletons; the top ten hold 2.5% to 3.5%. Germline values: CDR1 SGHTA, CDR2 FQGTGA. This CDR3 spans 13 amino acids. The V end was cut by 4 bases, the J end by 8 bases, with 9 bases between. Points from the study as a whole: Simpson's diversity of CD8+ cells was not significantly different in patients compared with controls. There were around 28 CD8+ CDR3 sequences that occurred in both patients and controls.

A note on this clonotype: Its antigen is as yet unknown.

V is TRBV7-3 and J is TRBJ1-6; D is perhaps TRBD1 (6 bases). Sequenced material: sorted CD4+, CD8+, or CD8+CD57+ T cells (not recorded which) from PBMCs. The sequence came from a human donor in good health. DNA of the CDR3: TGTGCCAGCAGCTACAGACAGGATTCACCCCTCCACTTT. This translates into CASSYRQDSPLHF.